The 26 T cell receptor beta chains listed next were all sequenced from one sample in a study of T cells in Graves' hyperthyroidism and ophthalmopathy. Regions amplified from RNA transcripts were the TCR beta CDR3 regions. HTBI primers drove first-round RT-PCR of the TCR CDR3. MiXCR was run by TCRdb on the multiplex PCR reads, yielding one entry per CDR3 protein. The table lists 300,000 to 450,000 distinct CDR3 sequences, around a sixth of them singletons. The sequencing input was blood. These receptor sequences come from a woman aged 18-29 years with Graves' hyperthyroidism that later progressed to Graves' ophthalmopathy.

The chain carries TRBV12-3 or TRBV12-4 and TRBJ1-1, with D possibly matching TRBD1 (5 bases). This CDR3 has 16 amino acids. V shed 6 bases and J shed 1 base, with 18 bases lying between them. The CDR3 here is CASSFLIGTENTEAFF. CDR3 coding DNA: TGTGCCAGCAGCTTTCTTATCGGGACGGAGAACACTGAAGCTTTCTTT.

The rearrangement joins TRBV5-6 to TRBJ2-2; no clear D gene. Trimming took off 1 base at V and 5 bases at J, with 21 bases between the two ends. The length of the CDR3 is 18 residues. Per germline, CDR1 SGHDT and CDR2 YYEEEE. The CDR3 loop reads CASSLLIIQATQTGELFF. CDR3 nucleotide sequence: TGTGCCAGCAGCTTGCTTATAATCCAGGCAACCCAAACCGGGGAGCTGTTTTTT.

CDR3 loop: CASSRDRNSPLHF. CDR3 nucleotides: TGTGCCAGCTCACGGGACAGAAATTCACCCCTCCACTTT. This chain links TRBV18 with TRBJ1-6; 7 bases align to TRBD1. Losses at the gene ends were 4 bases for V and 7 bases for J; bases not matched to a gene: 1. The CDR3 length is 13 residues. Germline-derived CDR1 and CDR2 are KGHSH and LQKENI.

This clonotype has at least ten counts. The chain employs TRBV27 and TRBJ1-1, with a tentative D call TRBD1 (6 bases). Trimming took off 3 bases at V and 2 bases at J, with 25 bases between the two ends. The CDR3 totals 19 residues. Germline loops: CDR1 MNHEY, CDR2 SMNVEV (reference sequence). CDR3 in amino acids: CASSLGDIRIAGPNTEAFF. CDR3 nucleotide sequence: TGTGCCAGCAGTTTGGGGGACATTAGAATAGCGGGGCCCAACACTGAAGCTTTCTTT.

The chain combines TRBV4-2 with TRBJ1-5; D remains ambiguous. The CDR3 is 19 residues long. V was shortened by 0 bases and J by 2 bases, with 20 bases between the two germline ends. Germline V gene data show CDR1 as LGHNA and CDR2 as YNFKEQ. The CDR3 region has the DNA TGTGCCAGCAGCCAAGATCTCGTAGGGAGAGGGTGGGGCAATCAGCCCCAGCATTTT. Amino acids: CASSQDLVGRGWGNQPQHF.

This clonotype was observed many times. The chain combines TRBV4-1 with TRBJ2-7, with 7 bases that match TRBD1. The CDR3 totals 15 residues. Losses at the gene ends were 3 bases for V and 5 bases for J; bases not matched to a gene: 10. In germline, CDR1 is MGHRA, CDR2 YSYEKL. CDR3: CASSHTTGQTDEQYF. The CDR3 DNA is TGCGCCAGCAGCCACACGACAGGGCAAACAGACGAGCAGTACTTC.

This clonotype appeared a few times. The rearrangement links TRBV20-1 to TRBJ2-1; D not certain. The CDR3 is 10 residues long. Germline V gene sequence: CDR1 DFQATT, CDR2 SNEGSKA (reference sequence). With 7 bases removed from V and 10 bases from J, the gap between germline ends came to 11 bases. The CDR3 coding sequence is TGCAGTGTTAACTCTCGCGAGCAGTTCTTC. Protein product: CSVNSREQFF.

The chain is built from TRBV19 and TRBJ2-1; the match to TRBD2 covers 7 bases. Germline V gives CDR1 LNHDA, CDR2 SQIVND (reference sequence). The CDR3 loop spans 14 amino acids. The junction had 6 bases not matched to a gene; V was cut back by 3 bases and J by 7 bases. CDR3 bases: TGTGCCAGTAGTATCGGACTAGTATCAAATGAGCAGTTCTTC. This codes for CASSIGLVSNEQFF. The full variable domain, rest sourced from reference TRBV19 and TRBJ2-1, is DGGITQSPKYLFRKEGQNVTLSCEQNLNHDAMYWYRQDPGQGLRLIYYSQIVNDFQKGDIAEGYSVSREKKESFPLTVTSAQKNPTAFYLCASSIGLVSNEQFFGPGTRLTVL.

Many counts were recorded for this clonotype. DNA of the CDR3: TGTGCCAGCAGCTTGAAGTGTCTGGAGGGAGTTATTCAGTACTTC. It codes for CASSLKCLEGVIQYF. The chain couples TRBV5-5 to TRBJ2-4, with D perhaps matching TRBD2 (6 bases). The CDR3 extends over 15 amino acids. V lost 1 base to trimming and J lost 10 bases, with 18 bases between them. Germline V CDR1 and CDR2: SGHKS, YYEKEE (reference sequence). The full variable domain, completed using reference TRBV5-5 and TRBJ2-4, is DAGVTQSPTHLIKTRGQQVTLRCSPISGHKSVSWYQQVLGQGPQFIFQYYEKEERGRGNFPDRFSARQFPNYSSELNVNALLLGDSALYLCASSLKCLEGVIQYFGAGTRLSVL.

The rearrangement uses TRBV12-3 or TRBV12-4 and TRBJ2-3, with 7 bases fitting TRBD1. The J segment lost 2 bases and the V segment lost 3 bases, leaving 5 bases of the junction unmatched. The CDR3 is 15 residues long. As DNA, the CDR3 is TGTGCCAGCAGTTTGTGGGGACAGAACACAGATACGCAGTATTTT. It is translated as CASSLWGQNTDTQYF.

In its sample, this clonotype was seen many times. The chain carries TRBV20-1 and TRBJ1-5; 8 nucleotides agree with TRBD1. With V trimmed by 3 bases and J by 9 bases, 13 bases remained unmatched. From germline, CDR1 is DFQATT and CDR2 SNEGSKA (reference sequence). This CDR3 has 15 amino acids. The CDR3 DNA is TGCAGTGCTAGCGTGATGGGACAGGAAACATCGCCCCAGCATTTT. Its translation: CSASVMGQETSPQHF.

CDR3 in DNA: TGTGCCACCAGTGTAAGGGGACAGCTCTACGAGCAGTACTTC. It encodes CATSVRGQLYEQYF. V is TRBV24-1 and J is TRBJ2-7; 7 bases align to TRBD1. CDR1 KGHDR and CDR2 SFDVKD come from the germline V gene. Trimming at V came to 5 bases and at J to 3 bases, leaving 6 bases not matched to a gene. The CDR3 runs to 14 residues.

On this clonotype itself: Since a much larger clone is just one base distant, this may be a read error. The J gene is TRBJ2-5, the V gene TRBV27, with D possibly called TRBD1 or TRBD2 (5 bases each). Trimming removed 6 bases at V and 9 bases at J, with 20 bases between. The germline CDR1 and CDR2 sequences are MNHEY and SMNVEV (reference sequence). The CDR3 extends over 14 amino acids. The CDR3 region is CASSPGAGRNAQYF. DNA for the CDR3: TGTGCCAGCAGCCCCGGGGCGGGTCGTAATGCCCAGTACTTC.

The table lists this clonotype with many counts. The rearrangement joins TRBV24-1 to TRBJ1-1; D is uncertain. Germline CDR1 is KGHDR and CDR2 is SFDVKD. V was pared by 4 bases and J by 3 bases, with 11 bases between. The CDR3 sequence is 14 residues long. CDR3: CATSDTDAYTEAFF. CDR3 nucleotides: TGTGCCACCAGTGACACGGACGCGTACACTGAAGCTTTCTTT.

On this clonotype itself: A much larger clone differs by one base, so this may be a read error. The V call is TRBV5-1, the J call TRBJ2-7; possibly TRBD1 for D (6 bases). CDR3 size: 16 residues. Germline V gene sequence: CDR1 SGHRS, CDR2 YFSETQ. The CDR3 is CASSSAGEPLSYERYF. The DNA for the CDR3 is TGCGCCAGCAGCAGCGCAGGGGAGCCCCTGTCCTACGAGCGGTACTTC.

The gene calls are TRBV4-2 and TRBJ2-1, with TRBD2 matching over 10 bases. Germline V CDR1 and CDR2: LGHNA, YNFKEQ. Trimming at V came to 6 bases and at J to 4 bases, leaving 12 bases not matched to a gene. The CDR3 extends over 17 amino acids. The CDR3 nucleotides are TGTGCCAGCAGTCCCTCCCCAGCGGGAGGGATGTACAATGAGCAGTTCTTC. It is translated as CASSPSPAGGMYNEQFF.

J is TRBJ1-1 and V is TRBV7-9; no reliable D call. The CDR3 covers 12 residues. Trimming removed 1 base at V and 9 bases at J, with 9 bases between. Germline lookup yields CDR1 SEHNR and CDR2 FQNEAQ (reference sequence). The CDR3 coding sequence is TGTGCCAGCAGCTTAGGGGAGATACAAGCTTTCTTT. This codes for CASSLGEIQAFF.

Ten or more counts support this clonotype. This rearrangement joins TRBV20-1 to TRBJ2-7; 10 bases are shared with TRBD2. CDR1 is DFQATT, CDR2 SNEGSKA, per germline (reference sequence). The V and J ends lost 0 bases and 3 bases, in that order; junction bases with no gene match: 5. This CDR3 region has 15 residues. The CDR3 loop is CSARDEREGLYEQYF. CDR3 coding DNA: TGCAGTGCTAGAGACGAGCGGGAGGGCCTCTACGAGCAGTACTTC.

This clonotype was seen many times. The chain couples TRBV6-1 to TRBJ2-5, with TRBD1 as a possible D gene (6 bases). V lost 4 bases and J 4 bases, leaving 13 bases between the germline ends. CDR1 MNHNS and CDR2 SASEGT come from the germline V gene. The CDR3 totals 14 residues. In nucleotides, the CDR3 is TGTGCCAGCAGTGCCAGGGGTTCGCGAGAGACCCAGTACTTC. Protein sequence: CASSARGSRETQYF.

Concerning this clonotype itself: This may stem from a read error, because a much larger clone lies one nucleotide away. The V gene is TRBV7-3, the J gene TRBJ2-2, with D possibly TRBD2 on 5 matching bases. Germline-derived CDR1 and CDR2 are SGHTA and FQGTGA. This CDR3 has 14 amino acids. CDR3: CASSPRRNTGKLFF. The CDR3 coding sequence is TGTGCCAGCAGCCCCCGACGCAACACCGGGAAGCTGTTTTTT.

The CDR3, as DNA: TGTGCCATCAGGCAGGGATACGACGAGCAGTACTTC. Encoded protein: CAIRQGYDEQYF. The gene calls are TRBV10-3 and TRBJ2-7, with a tentative D call TRBD1 (5 bases). CDR3 length equals 12 residues. The V gene lost 6 bases and the J gene lost 5 bases, with 11 bases spanning the gap. CDR1 is ENHRY and CDR2 is SYGVKD in the germline V gene.

The chain is built from TRBV9 and TRBJ2-1; TRBD1 aligns across 8 bases. CDR1 is SGDLS, CDR2 YYNGEE, per germline. CDR3 length: 17 amino acids. After removal of 2 bases from V and 7 bases from J, the junction contained 14 bases not matched to a gene. The CDR3 region is CASSVDDRGVARNEQFF. The CDR3 bases are TGTGCCAGCAGCGTTGACGACAGGGGAGTAGCGAGAAATGAGCAGTTCTTC.

Only a few counts were recorded for this clonotype. Here the CDR3 DNA reads TGTGCCAGCAGTTACTCGCAGATCTCCTATGGCTACACCTTC. Translating gives CASSYSQISYGYTF. This chain connects TRBV6-2 or TRBV6-3 to TRBJ1-2; D gene ambiguous. The CDR3 extends over 14 amino acids. The V and J ends lost 0 bases and 4 bases respectively, with 9 bases between them. Germline V CDR1 and CDR2: MNHEY, SVGEGT.

The chain recombines TRBV4-3 with TRBJ2-7, with D unclear. CDR1 is LGHNA and CDR2 is YSLEER in the germline V gene. The CDR3 sequence is 15 residues long. V dropped 0 bases and J dropped 3 bases, with 12 bases sitting between them. CDR3 bases: TGCGCCAGCAGCCAAGAAAGTAGCTCGGACTACGAGCAGTACTTC. Protein: CASSQESSSDYEQYF.

This clonotype was observed at least ten times. This chain uses TRBV28 with TRBJ2-3, with a possible D match to TRBD1 (8 bases). Per germline, CDR1 MDHEN and CDR2 SYDVKM. The CDR3 loop spans 17 amino acids. Trimming took 4 bases from V and 4 from J, leaving 21 bases between them. The CDR3 DNA reads TGTGCCAGCAGTTACGGACAGGGAGCGGGATGGTCAGATACGCAGTATTTT. Translation gives CASSYGQGAGWSDTQYF. Full variable domain (outside the CDR3, taken from reference TRBV28 and TRBJ2-3): DVKVTQSSRYLVKRTGEKVFLECVQDMDHENMFWYRQDPGLGLRLIYFSYDVKMKEKGDIPEGYSVSREKKERFSLILESASTNQTSMYLCASSYGQGAGWSDTQYFGPGTRLTVL.

This clonotype was found many times. CDR3 in amino acids: CASTSSRGFSYEQYF. CDR3 DNA: TGTGCCAGCACCTCCTCGCGGGGTTTCTCCTACGAGCAGTACTTC. The chain is built from TRBV12-3 or TRBV12-4 and TRBJ2-7; the D gene is possibly TRBD2 (6 bases). The CDR3 covers 15 residues. Trimming shortened V by 7 bases and J by 0 bases, and 16 bases separated the two germline ends.